This T cell receptor (beta chain) comes out of a study of blood T cell repertoires in COVID-19. Study information: Whether acute or convalescent, the COVID-19 samples came from the United States, Italy and Spain.

This clone was detected only a few times. One end of the junction does not line up with germline, which may come from a read error. Participants were aged about 18 to 100 years from approximately 25 US areas. Participant-given clinical history determined each cohort assignment. Cohort 3 recovered donors had two negative PCRs, clearance, or symptom resolution. Germline CDR1 and CDR2: LGHDT and YNNKEL (reference sequence). The CDR3 has 13 residues. Assay used: immunoSEQ multiplex PCR; TCRdb lists only in-frame clones, some missing. The repertoire holds 140,000 or so clones, around four fifths seen once, with 6.2% in the top ten.

This receptor was obtained from a woman between 40 and 50 years old who had recovered from COVID-19. Sequences were obtained from PBMCs or T cells enriched from blood (not recorded which). This chain uses TRBV3-1 (or the pseudogene TRBV3-2) with TRBJ2-1; 8 positions agree with TRBD1. The CDR3 sequence: CASGQGAVNEQFF. In DNA, the CDR3 is TGTGCCAGCGGCCAGGGGGCGGTCAATGAGCAGTTCTTC.